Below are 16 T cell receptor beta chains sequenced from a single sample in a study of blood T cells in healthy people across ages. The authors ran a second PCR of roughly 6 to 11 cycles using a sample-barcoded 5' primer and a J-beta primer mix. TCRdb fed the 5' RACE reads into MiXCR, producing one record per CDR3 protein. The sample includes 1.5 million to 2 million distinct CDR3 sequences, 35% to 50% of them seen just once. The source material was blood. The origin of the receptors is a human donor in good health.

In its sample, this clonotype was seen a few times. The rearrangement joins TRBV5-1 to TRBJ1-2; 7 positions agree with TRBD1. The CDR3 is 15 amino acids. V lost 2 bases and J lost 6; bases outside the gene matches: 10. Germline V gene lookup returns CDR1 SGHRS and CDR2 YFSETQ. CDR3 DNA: TGCGCCAGCAGCTTCACAACAGGGGATCGGAATGGCTACACCTTC. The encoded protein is CASSFTTGDRNGYTF.

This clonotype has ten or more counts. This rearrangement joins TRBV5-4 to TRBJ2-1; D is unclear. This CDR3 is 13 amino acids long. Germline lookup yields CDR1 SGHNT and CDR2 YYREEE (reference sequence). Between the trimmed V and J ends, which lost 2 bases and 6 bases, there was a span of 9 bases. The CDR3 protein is CASSLLRGNEQFF. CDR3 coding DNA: TGTGCCAGCAGCTTATTAAGAGGCAATGAGCAGTTCTTC. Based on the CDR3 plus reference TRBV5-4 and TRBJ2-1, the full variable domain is ETGVTQSPTHLIKTRGQQVTLRCSSQSGHNTVSWYQQALGQGPQFIFQYYREEENGRGNFPPRFSGLQFPNYSSELNVNALELDDSALYLCASSLLRGNEQFFGPGTRLTVL.

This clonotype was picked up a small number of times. The DNA for the CDR3 is TGTGCCAGCAGCTTAGAACGGGACTACTCCTACGAGCAGTACTTC. It specifies CASSLERDYSYEQYF. This chain uses TRBV7-9 with TRBJ2-7, with 7 bases fitting TRBD2. This CDR3 region has 15 residues. V was clipped by 1 base and J by 0 bases; unmatched bases: 3. Germline-derived CDR1 and CDR2 are SEHNR and FQNEAQ (reference sequence).

CDR3 nucleotides: TGTGCCATCAGTGAGCCGGGACGGGGTGCTGAGACCCAGTACTTC. Its protein is CAISEPGRGAETQYF. The chain joins TRBV10-3 to TRBJ2-5, with D perhaps assigned TRBD1 or TRBD2 (5 bases each). The CDR3 is made up of 15 amino acids. Trimming shortened V by 2 bases and J by 5 bases, and 15 bases separated the two germline ends. CDR1 is ENHRY and CDR2 is SYGVKD in the germline V gene.

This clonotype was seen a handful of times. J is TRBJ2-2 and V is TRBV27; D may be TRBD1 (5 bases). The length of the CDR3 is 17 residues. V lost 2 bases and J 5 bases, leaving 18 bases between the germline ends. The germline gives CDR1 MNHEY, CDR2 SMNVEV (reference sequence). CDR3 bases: TGTGCCAGCAGTTTAGGGGTGGGGCAGGCTCTTACCGGGGAGCTGTTTTTT. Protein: CASSLGVGQALTGELFF.

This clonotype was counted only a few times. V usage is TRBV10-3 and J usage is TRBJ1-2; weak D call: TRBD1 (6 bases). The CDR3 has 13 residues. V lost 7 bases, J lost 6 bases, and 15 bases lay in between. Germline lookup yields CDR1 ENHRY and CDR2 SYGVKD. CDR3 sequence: CAIKGTTGHGYTF. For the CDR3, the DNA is TGTGCCATCAAGGGGACAACGGGACATGGCTACACCTTC.

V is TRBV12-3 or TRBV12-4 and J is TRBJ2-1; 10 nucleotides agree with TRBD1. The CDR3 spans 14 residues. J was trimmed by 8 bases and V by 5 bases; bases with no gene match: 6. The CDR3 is CASSLQGTGDEQFF. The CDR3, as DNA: TGTGCCAGCAGTCTACAAGGGACAGGGGATGAGCAGTTCTTC.

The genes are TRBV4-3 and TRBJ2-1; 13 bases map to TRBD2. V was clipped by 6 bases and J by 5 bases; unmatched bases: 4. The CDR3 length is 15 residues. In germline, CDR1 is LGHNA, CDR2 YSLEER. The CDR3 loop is CASSWTSGRNNEQFF. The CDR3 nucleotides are TGCGCCAGCAGTTGGACTAGCGGGAGAAACAATGAGCAGTTCTTC.

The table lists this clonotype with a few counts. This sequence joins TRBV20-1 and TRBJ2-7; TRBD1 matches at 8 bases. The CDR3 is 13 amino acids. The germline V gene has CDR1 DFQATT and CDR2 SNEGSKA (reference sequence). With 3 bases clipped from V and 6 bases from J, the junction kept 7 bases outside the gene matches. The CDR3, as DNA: TGCAGTGCTAGGAGGACAGGGCGAGGCGAGCAGTACTTC. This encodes CSARRTGRGEQYF.

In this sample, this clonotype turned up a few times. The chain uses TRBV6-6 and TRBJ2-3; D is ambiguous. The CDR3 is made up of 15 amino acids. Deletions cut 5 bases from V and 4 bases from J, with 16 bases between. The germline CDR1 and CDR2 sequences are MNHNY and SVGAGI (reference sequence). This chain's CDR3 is CASSQAGVKADTQYF. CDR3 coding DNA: TGTGCCAGCAGTCAAGCTGGGGTGAAGGCAGATACGCAGTATTTT.

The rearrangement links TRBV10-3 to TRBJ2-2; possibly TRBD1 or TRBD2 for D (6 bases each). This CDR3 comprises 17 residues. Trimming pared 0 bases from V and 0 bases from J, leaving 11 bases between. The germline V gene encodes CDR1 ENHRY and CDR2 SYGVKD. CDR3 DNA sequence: TGTGCCATCAGTGAGTCGTTGGAGGGGGCGAACACCGGGGAGCTGTTTTTT. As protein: CAISESLEGANTGELFF.

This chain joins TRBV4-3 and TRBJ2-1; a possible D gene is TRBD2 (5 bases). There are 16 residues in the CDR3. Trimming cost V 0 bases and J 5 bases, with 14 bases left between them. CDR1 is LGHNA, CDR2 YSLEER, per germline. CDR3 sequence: CASSQDQAGSNNEQFF. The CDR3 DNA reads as TGCGCCAGCAGCCAAGATCAGGCGGGTTCAAACAATGAGCAGTTCTTC.

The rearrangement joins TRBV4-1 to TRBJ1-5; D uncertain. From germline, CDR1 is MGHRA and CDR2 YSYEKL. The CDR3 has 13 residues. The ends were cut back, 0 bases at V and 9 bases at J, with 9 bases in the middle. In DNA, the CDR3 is TGCGCCAGCAGCCAAGAGTCTCAGGTGCCCCAGCATTTT. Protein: CASSQESQVPQHF.

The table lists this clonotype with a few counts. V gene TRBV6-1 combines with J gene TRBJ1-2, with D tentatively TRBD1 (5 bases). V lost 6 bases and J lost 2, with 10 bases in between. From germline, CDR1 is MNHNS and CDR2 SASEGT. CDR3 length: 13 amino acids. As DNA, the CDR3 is TGTGCCAGCAGCGAGGCAGGGAACTATGGCTACACCTTC. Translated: CASSEAGNYGYTF.

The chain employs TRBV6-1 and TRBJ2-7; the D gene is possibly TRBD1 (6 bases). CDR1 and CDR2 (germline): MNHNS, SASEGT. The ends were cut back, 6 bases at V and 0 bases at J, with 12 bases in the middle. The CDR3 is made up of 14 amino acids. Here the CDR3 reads CASRPTGLSYEQYF. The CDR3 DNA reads TGTGCCAGCAGGCCGACAGGCCTCTCCTACGAGCAGTACTTC.

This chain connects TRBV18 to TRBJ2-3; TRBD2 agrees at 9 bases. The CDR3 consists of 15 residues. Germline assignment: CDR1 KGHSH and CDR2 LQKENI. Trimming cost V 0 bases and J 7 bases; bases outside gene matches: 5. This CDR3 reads CASSPPALAGHTQYF. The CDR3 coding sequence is TGTGCCAGCTCACCACCGGCTCTAGCGGGGCATACGCAGTATTTT.